The present T cell receptor beta chain was sequenced within a study of identical twins. TCRdb re-called the 5' RACE reads through MiXCR, storing one row per CDR3 protein. The data contain under 250,000 distinct CDR3 sequences, under 10% of them singletons. Study-wide points: With beta out-of-frame sequences, excess sharing by twins was weaker.

This clonotype has just a few counts. Its antigen is not known. CDR3 length: 16 amino acids. CDR1 is MNHEY and CDR2 is SVGAGI in the germline V gene. The V segment lost 0 bases and the J segment 4 bases; nucleotides outside the gene matches: 6. Separately, the same data were catalogued under a study of yellow fever vaccine responses in identical twins. That publication notes: On the reported evidence, twins' vaccine T cell responses seemed partly convergent and partly personalized.

This chain joins TRBV6-5 and TRBJ2-1, with 7 bases matching TRBD2. The material sequenced was memory (CD45RO+) T cells sorted from blood. The TCR originated in a woman aged 18-30 years in good health. CDR3 protein: CASSYSDGRPYNEQFF. CDR3 DNA: TGTGCCAGCAGTTACTCGGACGGGAGGCCGTACAATGAGCAGTTCTTC.